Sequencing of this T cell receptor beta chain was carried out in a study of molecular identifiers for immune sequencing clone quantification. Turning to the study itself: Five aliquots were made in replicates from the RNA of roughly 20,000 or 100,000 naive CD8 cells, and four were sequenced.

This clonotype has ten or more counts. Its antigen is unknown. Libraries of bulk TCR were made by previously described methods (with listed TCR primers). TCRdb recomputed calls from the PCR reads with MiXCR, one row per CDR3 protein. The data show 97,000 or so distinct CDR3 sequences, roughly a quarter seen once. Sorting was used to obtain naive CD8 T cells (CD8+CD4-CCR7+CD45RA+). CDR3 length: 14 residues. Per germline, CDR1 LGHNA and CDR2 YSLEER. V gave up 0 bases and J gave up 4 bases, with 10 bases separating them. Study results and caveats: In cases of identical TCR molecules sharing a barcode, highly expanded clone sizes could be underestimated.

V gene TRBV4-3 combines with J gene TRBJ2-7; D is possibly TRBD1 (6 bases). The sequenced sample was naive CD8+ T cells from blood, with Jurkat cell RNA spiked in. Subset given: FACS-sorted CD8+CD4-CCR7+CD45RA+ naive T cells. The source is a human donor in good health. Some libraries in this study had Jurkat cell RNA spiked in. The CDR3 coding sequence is TGCGCCAGCAGCCAAGATAAACAGGGTTACGAGCAGTACTTC. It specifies CASSQDKQGYEQYF.